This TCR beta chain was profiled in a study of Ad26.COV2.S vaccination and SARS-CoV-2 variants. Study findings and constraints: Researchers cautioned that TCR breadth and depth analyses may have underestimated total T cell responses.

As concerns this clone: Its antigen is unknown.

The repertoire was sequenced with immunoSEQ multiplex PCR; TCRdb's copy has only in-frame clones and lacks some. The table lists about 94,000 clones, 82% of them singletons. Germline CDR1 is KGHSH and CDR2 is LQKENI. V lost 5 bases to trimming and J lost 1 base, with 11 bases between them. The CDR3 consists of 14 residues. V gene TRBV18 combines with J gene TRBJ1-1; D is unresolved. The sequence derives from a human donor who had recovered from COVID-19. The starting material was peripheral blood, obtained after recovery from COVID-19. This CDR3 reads CASSMREGNTEAFF. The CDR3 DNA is TGTGCCAGCTCAATGAGAGAGGGGAACACTGAAGCTTTCTTT. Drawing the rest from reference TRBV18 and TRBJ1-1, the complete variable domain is NAGVMQNPRHLVRRRGQEARLRCSPMKGHSHVYWYRQLPEEGLKFMVYLQKENIIDESGMPKERFSAEFPKEGPSILRIQQVVRGDSAAYFCASSMREGNTEAFFGQGTRLTVV.